A selection of T cell receptor beta chains follows, all from one sample in a study of blood T cell repertoires in COVID-19. The data were produced by immunoSEQ multiplex PCR, yet TCRdb's version contains in-frame clones alone and is incomplete. The data contain around 290,000 clones, approximately 88% of them singletons. The source material was PBMCs or T cells enriched from blood (not recorded which). The source of these receptors is a woman aged 25 to 39 who had recovered from COVID-19. Each CDR3 is given with its conserved first and last residue. D genes are given only for firm matches. Part of the rows lack a size; the others show once, few, many or a class for expanded clones.

clone_size | j_call | cdr3_length | d_call | v_call | cdr3_nt | cdr3_aa
few | TRBJ1-2 | 14 | NA | TRBV5-6 | TGTGCCAGCAGCTTGCGGGGGTCTAACTATGGCTACACCTTC | CASSLRGSNYGYTF
NA | TRBJ1-4 | 16 | NA | TRBV7-2 | TGTGCCAGCAGCCCGGCCCGGGGGTACCCTCATGAAAAACTGTTTTTT | CASSPARGYPHEKLFF
NA | TRBJ2-1 | 16 | NA | TRBV5-1 | TGCGCCAGCAGCTTAAGACTCCAGATATACTACAATGAGCAGTTCTTC | CASSLRLQIYYNEQFF
NA | TRBJ2-7 | 15 | NA | TRBV18 | TGTGCCAGCTCACCGGTAGCCCACGTGCCCGCCGAGCAGTACTTC | CASSPVAHVPAEQYF
NA | TRBJ2-5 | 18 | TRBD2 | TRBV18 | TGTGCCAGCTCACCCTCGTTAAGGACTAGCGGGAACCAAGAGACCCAGTACTTC | CASSPSLRTSGNQETQYF
NA | TRBJ2-7 | 13 | NA | TRBV13 | TGTGCCAGCAGCTCCGGGACTGGCTACGAGCAGTACTTC | CASSSGTGYEQYF
NA | TRBJ2-1 | 16 | TRBD2 | TRBV18 | TGTGCCAGCTCACCACCGGCTAGCGGGAGTTACAATGAGCAGTTCTTC | CASSPPASGSYNEQFF
NA | TRBJ1-1 | 16 | NA | TRBV5-6 | TGTGCCAGCAGCTTGTATTTGTTCAGGATGGACACTGAAGCTTTCTTT | CASSLYLFRMDTEAFF
NA | TRBJ1-4 | 15 | NA | TRBV18 | TGTGCCAGCTCACCACGGCGGATCTCGCCTGAAAAACTGTTTTTT | CASSPRRISPEKLFF
few | TRBJ1-6 | 14 | TRBD1 | TRBV18 | TGTGCCAGCTCACCGGGACAGCTAAATTCACCCCTCCACTTT | CASSPGQLNSPLHF